The clone carrying this T cell receptor beta chain has just a few counts. What it binds is unknown. This record comes from a study of CD8+ T cells in alopecia areata. Study at large: Scalp area affected, as a percentage, set the severity score of treated patients. The study's findings and limits: Higher clonality than in normal scalp was seen in lesional scalp, especially alopecia totalis/universalis.

Germline V gene sequence: CDR1 PRHDT, CDR2 FYEKMQ (reference sequence). Trimming cost V 5 bases and J 1 base, with 9 bases left between them. This CDR3 has 13 residues. The sample's treatment: oral pan-JAK inhibitor, 5-10 mg twice daily. PBMCs, the starting material, were the source of sorted CD4+ and CD8+ T cells. Sequencing used cDNA as its template, made by extracting RNA and reverse transcribing it. Produced via immunoSEQ multiplex PCR; TCRdb's table is partial and in-frame only. The table includes around 200,000 clones, approximately 55% detected once. The sequence came from a human donor with alopecia areata. The chain carries TRBV13 and TRBJ2-7; D unclear. Sequenced here: CD8+ T cells sorted from blood, sampled at week 24, from a patient treated with tofacitinib. CDR3 coding DNA: TGTGCCAGCAGCCCATCGGGTTCCTACGAGCAGTACTTC. As protein: CASSPSGSYEQYF.